The T cell receptor (beta chain) described here comes from a study of persistence of HIV-infected CD4 T cells. Sequencing used immunoSEQ version 4 in survey mode. Genomic DNA was diluted to around 10 ng/uL, up to about 1 ug per sample. Clones were sequenced by immunoSEQ multiplex PCR, and TCRdb holds only the in-frame ones, with some missing. Among 64,000 or so clones, under 80% were seen once, and the ten largest hold about 1.8%. Study findings and constraints: CMV- and Gag-responding cells had lower TCRbeta richness than CD3/CD28-responding cells.

The CDR3 spans 16 residues. Germline values: CDR1 LGHNA, CDR2 YNFKEQ. The junction had 7 bases not matched to a gene; V was cut back by 1 base and J by 5 bases. This clone turned up a few times. Its target is unknown. The stimulus was an HIV-1 Gag 15-mer peptide pool, 1 ug/peptide/mL. CD40L-negative CD69-negative CD45RO-high memory CD4+ T cells were sorted as populations depleted of antigen-responding cells. Anti-CD28/CD49d costimulation, CD40-blocking antibody and enfuvirtide were given to CD8-depleted PBMCs for less than 20 hours. V usage is TRBV4-2 and J usage is TRBJ1-4, with 7 bases matching TRBD1. Sequencing used CD4+ T cells sorted from PBMCs after roughly 20-hour stimulation, obtained from a patient who received antiretroviral therapy. The sequence derives from an adult man with HIV who was CMV-seropositive. In nucleotides, the CDR3 is TGTGCCAGCAGCCAAGGAGGCGGGACAGCGAATGAAAAACTGTTTTTT. Its protein product is CASSQGGGTANEKLFF.